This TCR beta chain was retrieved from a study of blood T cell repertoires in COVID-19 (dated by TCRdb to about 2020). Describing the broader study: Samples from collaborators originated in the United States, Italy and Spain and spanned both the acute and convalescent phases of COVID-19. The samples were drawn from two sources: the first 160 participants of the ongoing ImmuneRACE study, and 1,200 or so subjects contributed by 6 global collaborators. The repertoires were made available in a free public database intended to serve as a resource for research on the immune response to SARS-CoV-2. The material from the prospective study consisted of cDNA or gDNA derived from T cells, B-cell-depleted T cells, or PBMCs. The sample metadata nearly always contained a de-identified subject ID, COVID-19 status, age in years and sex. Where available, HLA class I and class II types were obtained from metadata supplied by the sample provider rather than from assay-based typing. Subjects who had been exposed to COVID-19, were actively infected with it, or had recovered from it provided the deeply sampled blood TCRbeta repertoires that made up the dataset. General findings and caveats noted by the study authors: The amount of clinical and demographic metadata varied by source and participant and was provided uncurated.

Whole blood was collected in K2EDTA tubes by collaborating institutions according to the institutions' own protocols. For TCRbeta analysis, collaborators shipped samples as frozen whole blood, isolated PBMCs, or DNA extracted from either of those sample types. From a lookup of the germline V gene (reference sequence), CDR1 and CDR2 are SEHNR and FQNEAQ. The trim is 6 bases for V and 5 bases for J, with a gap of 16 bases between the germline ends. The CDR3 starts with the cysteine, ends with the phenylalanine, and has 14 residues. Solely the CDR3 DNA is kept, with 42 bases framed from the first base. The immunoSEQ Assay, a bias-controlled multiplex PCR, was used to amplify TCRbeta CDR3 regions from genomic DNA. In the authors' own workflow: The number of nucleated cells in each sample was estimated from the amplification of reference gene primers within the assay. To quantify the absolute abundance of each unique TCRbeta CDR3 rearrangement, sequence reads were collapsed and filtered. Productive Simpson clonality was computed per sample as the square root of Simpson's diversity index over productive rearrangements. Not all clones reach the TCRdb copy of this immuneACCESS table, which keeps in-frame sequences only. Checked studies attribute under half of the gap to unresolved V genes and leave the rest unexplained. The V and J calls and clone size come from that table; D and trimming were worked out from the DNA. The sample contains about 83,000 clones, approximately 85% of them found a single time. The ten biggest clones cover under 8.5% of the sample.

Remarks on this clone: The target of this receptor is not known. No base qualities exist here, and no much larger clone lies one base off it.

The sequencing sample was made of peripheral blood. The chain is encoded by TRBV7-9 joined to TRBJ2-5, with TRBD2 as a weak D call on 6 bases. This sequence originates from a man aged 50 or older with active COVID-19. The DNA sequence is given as TGTGCCAGCAGATCTAGGCGGGGTTTGGAGACCCAGTACTTC. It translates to CASRSRRGLETQYF. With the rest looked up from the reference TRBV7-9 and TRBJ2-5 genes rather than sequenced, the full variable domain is DTGVSQNPRHKITKRGQNVTFRCDPISEHNRLYWYRQTLGQGPEFLTYFQNEAQLEKSRLLSDRFSAERPKGSFSTLEIQRTEQGDSAMYLCASRSRRGLETQYFGPGTRLLVL.